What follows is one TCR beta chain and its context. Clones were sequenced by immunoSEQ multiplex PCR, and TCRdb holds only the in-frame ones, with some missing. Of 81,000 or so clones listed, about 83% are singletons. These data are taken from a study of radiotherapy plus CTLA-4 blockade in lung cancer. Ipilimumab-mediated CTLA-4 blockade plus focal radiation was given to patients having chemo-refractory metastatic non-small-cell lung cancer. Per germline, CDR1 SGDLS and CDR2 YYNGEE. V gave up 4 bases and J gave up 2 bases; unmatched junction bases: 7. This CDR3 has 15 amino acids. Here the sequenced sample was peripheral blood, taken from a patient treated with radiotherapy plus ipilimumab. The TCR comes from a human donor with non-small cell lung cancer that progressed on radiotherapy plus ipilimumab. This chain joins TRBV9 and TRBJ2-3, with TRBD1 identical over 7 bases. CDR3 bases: TGTGCCAGCAGCCCAGGGGGTGGTACCACAGATACGCAGTATTTT. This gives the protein CASSPGGGTTDTQYF.